These 24 T cell receptor beta chains came from one sample sequenced in a study of blood T cell repertoires in COVID-19 (dated by TCRdb to the early 2020s). Receptors were amplified or captured by the immunoSEQ multiplex PCR assay. TCRdb carries this immuneACCESS record with in-frame sequences only. Its versions omit some clonotypes, under half of them owing to an unresolved V gene in the studies checked, with the rest unexplained. The sample data list a few hundred thousand clones, and around 84% of these were observed just once. Jointly, the top ten make up roughly 3.4% of the sample. The sample comprised peripheral blood. Every receptor here comes from a woman between 18 and 29 years old with acute or convalescent COVID-19.

The chain is built from TRBV12-3 or TRBV12-4 and TRBJ2-1; 10 nucleotides line up with TRBD2. V shed 8 bases, J shed 10 bases, and the junction held 8 bases outside the gene matches. The CDR3 runs to 13 residues. The CDR3: CASEPLAGVEQFF. The CDR3 coding sequence is TGTGCCAGCGAGCCTCTAGCGGGAGTGGAGCAGTTCTTC.

The chain recombines TRBV7-9 with TRBJ1-1; the D is unclear. In germline, CDR1 is SEHNR, CDR2 FQNEAQ (reference sequence). The CDR3 contains 11 residues. V was trimmed by 3 bases and J by 3 bases, leaving 2 bases between them. The DNA for the CDR3 is TGTGCCAGCAGCTTCGACACTGAAGCTTTCTTT. Protein sequence: CASSFDTEAFF.

Ten or more counts support this clone. J is TRBJ1-2 and V is TRBV9, with D possibly being TRBD1 (6 bases). Trimming left V 7 bases short and J 4 bases short, with 32 bases between. Germline lookup yields CDR1 SGDLS and CDR2 YYNGEE. The length of the CDR3 is 19 residues. CDR3 region: CASPNRRYGQSAMGYGYTF. The DNA of the CDR3 is TGTGCCAGCCCAAACCGTAGGTATGGACAGTCCGCTATGGGCTATGGCTACACCTTC.

The chain couples TRBV5-1 to TRBJ1-5; D ambiguous. The CDR3 covers 14 residues. V was clipped by 0 bases and J by 0 bases, with 4 bases between them. Germline CDR1 reads SGHRS; CDR2 reads YFSETQ. The CDR3 here is CASSLDYSNQPQHF. CDR3 DNA: TGCGCCAGCAGCTTGGATTATAGCAATCAGCCCCAGCATTTT.

The chain has TRBV3-1 (or the pseudogene TRBV3-2) and TRBJ2-7, with a possible D match to TRBD2 (5 bases). This CDR3 contains 13 residues. CDR1 and CDR2 (germline): LGHDT, YNNKEL (reference sequence). V lost 1 base and J 6 bases, leaving 10 bases between the germline ends. CDR3 in amino acids: CASSQVAGGEQYF. The CDR3 nucleotides read TGTGCCAGCAGCCAAGTTGCGGGTGGCGAGCAGTACTTC.

V and J are TRBV2 and TRBJ1-1, with 8 positions matching TRBD1. V shed 7 bases, J shed 0 bases, and the junction held 10 bases outside the gene matches. This CDR3 has 16 residues. Germline assignment: CDR1 SNHLY and CDR2 FYNNEI. CDR3 region: CASTGDRGGVNTEAFF. The CDR3, as DNA: TGTGCCAGCACGGGAGACAGGGGAGGGGTGAACACTGAAGCTTTCTTT.

This chain links TRBV6-5 with TRBJ1-6; D is undetermined. Germline values: CDR1 MNHEY, CDR2 SVGAGI. Trimming shortened V by 7 bases and J by 3 bases, and 10 bases separated the two germline ends. The CDR3 is made up of 14 amino acids. CDR3 residues: CASTSGVYNSPLHF. For the CDR3, the DNA is TGTGCCAGCACCAGCGGGGTCTATAATTCACCCCTCCACTTT.

The V call is TRBV6-5, the J call TRBJ2-7; D unclear. CDR1 MNHEY and CDR2 SVGAGI come from the germline V gene. Trimming shortened V by 2 bases and J by 7 bases, and 12 bases separated the two germline ends. The CDR3 is made up of 13 amino acids. The CDR3 nucleotides are TGTGCCAGCAGTTACGGGCAGGATGGGGAGCAGTACTTC. Protein: CASSYGQDGEQYF.

On this clone itself: Other DNA sequences in the same sample also yield this CDR3. The CDR3 DNA reads TGTGCCAGCAGTGTACAGGGCGGGAACACTGAAGCTTTCTTT. Its translation is CASSVQGGNTEAFF. The chain joins TRBV2 to TRBJ1-1; TRBD1 might be the D (6 bases). The CDR3 sequence is 14 residues long. Trimming pared 4 bases from V and 1 base from J, leaving 10 bases between. The germline CDR1 and CDR2 sequences are SNHLY and FYNNEI.

The CDR3 nucleotides read TGTGCCAGCAGTTTGTTGGTCGGTCGCGGGACCCAGTACTTC. Its protein is CASSLLVGRGTQYF. The chain joins TRBV28 to TRBJ2-5; D call uncertain. V was shortened by 3 bases and J by 7 bases, with 15 bases between the two germline ends. The germline gives CDR1 MDHEN, CDR2 SYDVKM. The CDR3 has 14 residues.

Note on this clone: Distinct nucleotide sequences in the sample also encode this CDR3. V and J are TRBV5-1 and TRBJ1-4; tentatively, D is TRBD1 (6 bases). Germline V gene sequence: CDR1 SGHRS, CDR2 YFSETQ. Trimming removed 2 bases at V and 6 bases at J, with 11 bases between. The CDR3 is made up of 14 amino acids. The CDR3 region is CASSLGQGHEKLFF. The CDR3 coding sequence is TGCGCCAGCAGCTTAGGGCAGGGGCATGAAAAACTGTTTTTT.

This rearrangement joins TRBV30 to TRBJ1-2; maybe TRBD1 (5 bases). Trimming left V 1 base short and J 0 bases short, with 12 bases between. Per germline, CDR1 GTSNPN and CDR2 SVGIG (reference sequence). CDR3 length: 15 residues. The CDR3: CAWSASAGSNYGYTF. The CDR3 DNA reads as TGTGCCTGGAGTGCCAGCGCAGGGTCTAACTATGGCTACACCTTC.

This clone was found a few times. This rearrangement joins TRBV28 to TRBJ2-1; the D gene is possibly TRBD1 (5 bases). Trimming took 5 bases from V and 8 from J, leaving 13 bases between them. CDR1 is MDHEN and CDR2 is SYDVKM in the germline V gene. The CDR3 sequence is 13 residues long. The CDR3 DNA sequence: TGTGCCAGCAGTACATTCAGGGTTCATGAGCAGTTCTTC. Translating it yields CASSTFRVHEQFF.

This clone occurred once. The chain has TRBV27 and TRBJ2-5; maybe TRBD2 (6 bases). Germline CDR1 reads MNHEY; CDR2 reads SMNVEV (reference sequence). Between the trimmed V and J ends, which lost 1 base and 5 bases, there was a span of 20 bases. The CDR3 loop spans 17 amino acids. The CDR3 reads CASSLYQPNGGWETQYF. The DNA of the CDR3 is TGTGCCAGCAGTTTATACCAGCCGAATGGGGGGTGGGAGACCCAGTACTTC.

This chain joins TRBV19 and TRBJ2-3; 7 nucleotides agree with TRBD1. CDR1 is LNHDA, CDR2 SQIVND, per germline (reference sequence). Trimming at V came to 7 bases and at J to 4 bases, leaving 5 bases not matched to a gene. The CDR3 has 13 residues. The CDR3 sequence: CASTKQGADTQYF. The CDR3 region has the DNA TGTGCCAGTACGAAGCAGGGGGCAGATACGCAGTATTTT.

The V and J genes are TRBV30 and TRBJ2-7; 9 bases align to TRBD1. The CDR3 covers 15 residues. Trimming at V came to 1 base and at J to 0 bases, leaving 4 bases not matched to a gene. Germline CDR1 is GTSNPN and CDR2 is SVGIG (reference sequence). The CDR3 region is CAWSGDRDISYEQYF. The CDR3 DNA follows: TGTGCCTGGAGTGGGGACAGGGATATCTCCTACGAGCAGTACTTC.

The chain has TRBV4-1 and TRBJ2-3; tentative D call: TRBD2 (6 bases). The ends were cut back, 5 bases at V and 1 base at J, with 13 bases in the middle. CDR1 is MGHRA, CDR2 YSYEKL, per germline. The CDR3 is 15 amino acids. The CDR3 sequence is CASSDTERGTDTQYF. CDR3 DNA sequence: TGCGCCAGCAGCGACACAGAGCGGGGCACAGATACGCAGTATTTT.

The chain carries TRBV7-7 and TRBJ2-2, with 8 bases matching TRBD1. V gave up 0 bases and J gave up 5 bases; unmatched junction bases: 5. Germline V CDR1 and CDR2: SSHAT, FNYEAQ (reference sequence). CDR3 length: 16 amino acids. The CDR3 nucleotides read TGTGCCAGCAGCTTAGCACCGGGACAGGAGACCGGGGAGCTGTTTTTT. Its translation is CASSLAPGQETGELFF.

The chain links TRBV4-1 to TRBJ2-7; 10 bases agree with TRBD2. The CDR3 has 15 amino acids. V gave up 4 bases and J gave up 4 bases; unmatched junction bases: 7. Germline V gene sequence: CDR1 MGHRA, CDR2 YSYEKL. CDR3 bases: TGCGCCAGCAGCCGTGGACTAGCGGAGGTATACGAGCAGTACTTC. Amino acids: CASSRGLAEVYEQYF.

The gene calls are TRBV4-2 and TRBJ2-7, with 9 bases fitting TRBD2. The length of the CDR3 is 13 residues. CDR1 and CDR2 from the germline V gene are LGHNA and YNFKEQ. Trimming cost V 0 bases and J 12 bases; bases outside gene matches: 6. DNA of the CDR3: TGTGCCAGCAGCCAAGATAGGGCGGGGGGGTTGTACTTC. It specifies CASSQDRAGGLYF.

The genes are TRBV20-1 and TRBJ1-2; weak D call: TRBD1 (6 bases). Per the germline V gene, CDR1 is DFQATT and CDR2 is SNEGSKA (reference sequence). This CDR3 is 12 amino acids long. Trimming took off 3 bases at V and 5 bases at J, with 10 bases between the two ends. This chain's CDR3 is CSASPGEYGYTF. In nucleotides, the CDR3 is TGCAGTGCTAGTCCAGGGGAGTATGGCTACACCTTC.

The V call is TRBV11-2, the J call TRBJ1-1, with D unclear. This CDR3 comprises 14 residues. CDR1 SGHAT and CDR2 FQNNGV come from the germline V gene. V was pared by 4 bases and J by 2 bases, with 11 bases between. DNA of the CDR3: TGTGCCAGCAGCTACCGGACGGGAAACACTGAAGCTTTCTTT. Protein sequence: CASSYRTGNTEAFF.

This clone occurred once. The chain recombines TRBV9 with TRBJ1-1; possibly TRBD1 for D (6 bases). Per germline, CDR1 SGDLS and CDR2 YYNGEE. Trimming stripped 4 bases from V and 6 bases from J, with 16 bases between. The CDR3 loop spans 14 amino acids. CDR3 loop: CASSRTYREPEAFF. The CDR3 nucleotides are TGTGCCAGCAGCCGGACCTACAGGGAGCCTGAAGCTTTCTTT.

The chain carries TRBV19 and TRBJ1-1, with 9 bases identical to TRBD1. The CDR3 runs to 16 residues. Losses at the gene ends were 3 bases for V and 3 bases for J; bases not matched to a gene: 8. Germline values: CDR1 LNHDA, CDR2 SQIVND (reference sequence). CDR3 in DNA: TGTGCCAGTAGTATCCGGGACAGGGACCAGGACACTGAAGCTTTCTTT. This encodes CASSIRDRDQDTEAFF.